This T cell receptor (beta chain) was retrieved from a study of blood T cells in healthy people across ages. Study background: Template-switching capture recovered about one barcoded beta molecule per two T cells.

Every participating donor contributed approximately 10 milliliters of peripheral blood through a draw. The CDR3 sequence is 15 residues long. Trimming shortened V by 2 bases and J by 0 bases, and 8 bases separated the two germline ends. Sample-barcoded 5' priming and a J-beta primer mix drove a second PCR of about 6 to 12 cycles. TCRdb independently ran MiXCR on the 5' RACE reads; one entry per CDR3 protein. Of just over 800,000 distinct CDR3 sequences in the sample, around two thirds were seen once. The sequence was obtained from a man aged 25-45 years in good health. The sequencing input was blood. The chain has TRBV12-3 or TRBV12-4 and TRBJ2-4; no definite D call. The CDR3 protein is CASSLNPRAKNIQYF. CDR3 DNA sequence: TGTGCCAGCAGTTTAAATCCAAGAGCCAAAAACATTCAGTACTTC.